This T cell receptor beta chain was recorded in a study of blood T cell repertoires in COVID-19. Turning to the study itself: Acute and convalescent COVID-19 specimens originated in the United States, Italy and Spain.

Sequencing used immunoSEQ multiplex PCR; TCRdb keeps in-frame clones, though not all of them. The sample gives approximately 300,000 clones, roughly 86% of which show up once; 1.8% is in the top ten. Germline loops: CDR1 MDHEN, CDR2 SYDVKM. The V and J ends lost 6 bases and 10 bases, in that order; junction bases with no gene match: 10. The CDR3 length is 13 residues. It was during active infection that Seattle patients were enrolled and then longitudinally followed. Sample: peripheral blood. This TCR came from a woman under 40 with COVID-19, enrolled during active disease. The V and J genes are TRBV28 and TRBJ1-2, with 8 bases lining up with TRBD1. The CDR3 here is CASSKGQGVNYTF. The CDR3 DNA sequence: TGTGCCAGCAGCAAAGGACAGGGAGTGAACTACACCTTC.